The table lists the clone carrying this T cell receptor (beta chain) with a count of one. Antigen: not known. Then a second PCR, running roughly 7 to 11 cycles, was carried out with a sample-barcoded 5' primer and a J-beta primer mix. Template switching added a 12-random-nucleotide identifier to every cDNA molecule. Via MiXCR, TCRdb re-called the 5' RACE reads, giving one row per CDR3 protein. The table records about 650,000 distinct CDR3 sequences, around 52% of them present only once. This record comes from a study of blood T cells in healthy people across ages. Study conclusions and caveats: As age increased, TCR beta diversity per million T cells fell in a roughly linear fashion. It was held that diversity estimates obtained from one million T cells represented underestimates.

Investigators took roughly 9.5 milliliters of peripheral blood from every donor. Trimming cost V 2 bases and J 5 bases, with 18 bases left between them. The germline V gene encodes CDR1 DFQATT and CDR2 SNEGSKA (reference sequence). The CDR3 consists of 15 residues. The TCR was taken from an elderly woman in good health. This chain connects TRBV20-1 to TRBJ2-5; unclear D gene. Source material: blood. CDR3 sequence: CSARSGGEDRETQYF. The CDR3 DNA reads as TGCAGTGCTAGAAGTGGCGGAGAAGATAGGGAGACCCAGTACTTC.